The entry below gives a single T cell receptor (beta chain) sequence along with its context. The sample originates from a study of blood T cell repertoires in COVID-19. For the study at large: Sources were T cells, B-cell-depleted T cells, or PBMCs; the material itself was cDNA or gDNA.

Produced via immunoSEQ multiplex PCR; TCRdb's table is partial and in-frame only. Of 130,000 or so clones detected, roughly 80% appear once; the ten largest clones hold about 9.2%. Germline CDR1 is MNHEY and CDR2 is SVGAGI. The CDR3 totals 11 residues. Between the trimmed V and J ends, which lost 11 bases and 8 bases, there was a span of 15 bases. The sample was PBMCs or T cells enriched from blood (not recorded which). The sequence was obtained from a man aged 45 to 65 who had recovered from COVID-19. This chain connects TRBV6-5 to TRBJ1-1; no clear D gene. The CDR3 here is CALHGTDEAFF. The CDR3 region has the DNA TGTGCCTTGCACGGCACAGACGAAGCTTTCTTT.